Listed below are T cell receptor beta chains from one sample, sequenced in a study of shared clonotypes between healthy human individuals. Using immunoSEQ multiplex PCR, the repertoire was profiled, and TCRdb retains in-frame clones only, with some absent. The profile shows 2,100,000 or so clones, about 94% of them singletons. What was sequenced was naive CD4+ T cells sorted from blood. The source is a man aged 18 to 30 in good health. Both conserved end residues are part of each CDR3. Fields, in order: D gene, J gene, V gene, clone size, CDR3 protein, CDR3 DNA. The D gene is left open where the match is weak. Size values are once, few and many counts, or a class for expanded clones, and some rows have none.

. | TRBJ2-7 | TRBV4-1 | . | CASSQDSWSYEQYF | TGCGCCAGCAGCCAAGACTCGTGGTCCTACGAGCAGTACTTC
. | TRBJ2-6 | TRBV28 | . | CASSLMSVGANVLTF | TGTGCCAGCAGTTTGATGTCCGTCGGGGCCAACGTCCTGACTTTC
. | TRBJ1-5 | TRBV4-1 | . | CASSQVELDRGNQPQHF | TGCGCCAGCAGCCAAGTAGAATTGGACCGGGGAAATCAGCCCCAGCATTTT
TRBD1 | TRBJ2-7 | TRBV14 | . | CASSPSGGRYEQYF | TGTGCCAGCAGTCCCTCAGGGGGCCGGTACGAGCAGTACTTC
TRBD1 | TRBJ1-1 | TRBV5-6 | . | CASSPADRGHFPEAFF | TGTGCCAGCAGCCCTGCCGACAGGGGGCATTTCCCTGAAGCTTTCTTT
TRBD1 | TRBJ1-2 | TRBV7-2 | . | CASSRTGPESGYGYTF | TGTGCCAGCAGCCGGACAGGACCCGAATCGGGCTATGGCTACACCTTC
. | TRBJ1-3 | TRBV19 | . | CATHPWGISGNTIYF | TGTGCCACACACCCCTGGGGGATCTCTGGAAACACCATATATTTT
. | TRBJ1-6 | TRBV5-1 | . | CASSPDTGGTYSPLHF | TGCGCCAGCAGCCCGGACACGGGGGGCACGTATTCACCCCTCCACTTT
TRBD2 | TRBJ2-7 | TRBV6-5 | once | CASSYDTSGYYEQYF | TGTGCCAGCAGTTACGATACTAGCGGGTATTACGAGCAGTACTTC
TRBD1 | TRBJ1-2 | TRBV6-5 | . | CASRMGQGGNYGYTF | TGTGCCAGCAGGATGGGACAGGGGGGAAACTATGGCTACACCTTC
. | TRBJ1-5 | TRBV18 | . | CASSPASQPQHF | TGTGCCAGCTCACCAGCAAGTCAGCCCCAGCATTTT
. | TRBJ2-5 | TRBV6-5 | . | CASSLGVQETQYF | TGTGCCAGCAGTTTGGGGGTTCAAGAGACCCAGTACTTC
. | TRBJ2-5 | TRBV30 | . | CAWLQGATQYF | TGTGCCTGGCTGCAGGGTGCGACCCAGTACTTC
. | TRBJ2-2 | TRBV18 | . | CASSPRTAANTGELFF | TGTGCCAGCTCACCACGAACGGCGGCGAACACCGGGGAGCTGTTTTTT
. | TRBJ2-1 | TRBV5-1 | . | CASSLEITSYNEQFF | TGCGCCAGCAGCCTGGAGATTACTAGCTACAATGAGCAGTTCTTC
TRBD1 | TRBJ1-6 | TRBV6-6 | . | CASSPRDRAINSPLHF | TGTGCCAGCAGTCCCCGGGACAGGGCGATAAATTCACCCCTCCACTTT
TRBD2 | TRBJ2-3 | TRBV4-1 | . | CASSLISGSRDTQYF | TGCGCCAGCAGTCTCATCAGCGGGAGTCGGGATACGCAGTATTTT
. | TRBJ1-1 | TRBV25-1 | . | CASSGIGGVGNTEAFF | TGTGCCAGCAGTGGGATCGGGGGCGTAGGGAACACTGAAGCTTTCTTT
. | TRBJ2-4 | TRBV6-5 | once | CASSYSNRAQNIQYF | TGTGCCAGCAGTTACTCGAACAGGGCGCAAAACATTCAGTACTTC
TRBD1 | TRBJ1-2 | TRBV2 | . | CASSGTGGDGYTF | TGTGCCAGCAGTGGGACAGGGGGCGATGGCTACACCTTC
. | TRBJ1-5 | TRBV9 | once | CASSSRDHNQPQHF | TGTGCCAGCAGCTCCCGGGACCATAATCAGCCCCAGCATTTT
. | TRBJ2-2 | TRBV6-1 | . | CASSEVGTGELFF | TGTGCCAGCAGTGAAGTAGGCACCGGGGAGCTGTTTTTT
. | TRBJ2-3 | TRBV4-1 | . | CASSQVGVSTDTQYF | TGCGCCAGCAGCCAAGTAGGGGTTAGCACAGATACGCAGTATTTT
. | TRBJ2-6 | TRBV19 | . | CASSLLNSGANVLTF | TGTGCCAGTAGTCTACTAAACTCTGGGGCCAACGTCCTGACTTTC
. | TRBJ2-5 | TRBV30 | few | CAWSPKRSHQETQYF | TGTGCCTGGAGCCCGAAGAGATCCCACCAAGAGACCCAGTACTTC
. | TRBJ2-7 | TRBV18 | . | CASSPPGGLTYEQYF | TGTGCCAGCTCACCACCCGGGGGATTAACCTACGAGCAGTACTTC
. | TRBJ2-7 | TRBV21-1 | . | CASATELDRTYEQYF | TGTGCCAGCGCGACCGAGCTCGACAGAACCTACGAGCAGTACTTC
. | TRBJ2-5 | TRBV28 | . | CASRKQGRETQYF | TGTGCCAGCAGGAAACAGGGTCGGGAGACCCAGTACTTC
. | TRBJ1-1 | TRBV6-1 | . | CASSEREAFF | TGTGCCAGCAGTGAACGTGAAGCTTTCTTT
TRBD1 | TRBJ2-7 | TRBV12-5 | . | CASGAIGQALLYF | TGTGCTAGTGGAGCGATTGGACAGGCCCTGTTGTACTTC
. | TRBJ1-6 | TRBV11-2 | once | CASSLLGDSPLHF | TGTGCCAGCAGCTTATTAGGGGATTCACCCCTCCACTTT
. | TRBJ2-7 | TRBV4-1 | once | CASSQEATGTSYEQYF | TGCGCCAGCAGCCAAGAGGCTACAGGGACCTCCTACGAGCAGTACTTC
. | TRBJ2-7 | TRBV18 | . | CASSLSSYEQYF | TGTGCCAGCTCTCTCAGCTCCTACGAGCAGTACTTC
. | TRBJ2-7 | TRBV19 | . | CASSPQVGGIYEQYF | TGTGCCAGTAGTCCCCAAGTTGGGGGCATCTACGAGCAGTACTTC
. | TRBJ2-5 | TRBV2 | . | CARDSKRNQETQYF | TGTGCCAGAGACTCCAAGCGAAACCAAGAGACCCAGTACTTC
. | TRBJ2-2 | TRBV6-5 | . | CASSYEQGNTGELFF | TGTGCCAGCAGTTACGAACAGGGTAACACCGGGGAGCTGTTTTTT
. | TRBJ1-5 | TRBV28 | . | CASSRESNQPQHF | TGTGCCAGCAGTCGTGAGTCCAATCAGCCCCAGCATTTT
TRBD1 | TRBJ2-7 | TRBV9 | . | CASSVVDRGEQYF | TGTGCCAGCAGCGTGGTCGACAGGGGCGAGCAGTACTTC
. | TRBJ2-7 | TRBV5-1 | . | CASSLGADVYEQYF | TGCGCCAGCAGCTTGGGGGCCGACGTCTACGAGCAGTACTTC
. | TRBJ2-3 | TRBV5-1 | . | CASSLVTQRVADTQYF | TGCGCCAGCAGCTTGGTGACGCAGCGAGTTGCAGATACGCAGTATTTT
TRBD1 | TRBJ2-5 | TRBV30 | . | CAWSPGQAQTQYF | TGTGCCTGGAGTCCGGGACAGGCGCAGACCCAGTACTTC
. | TRBJ2-5 | TRBV7-2 | . | CASSRGAAETQYF | TGTGCCAGCAGCCGAGGGGCGGCAGAGACCCAGTACTTC